The next 10 T cell receptor beta chains were all read from a single sample in a study of tumor T cells in aggressive B-cell lymphoma. TCRdb's copy holds only in-frame clones and misses some; the assay was immunoSEQ multiplex PCR. The sample contains roughly 10,000 clones, approximately 85% of which appear only once. The sequencing sample was made of tumor tissue. Source of these receptors: an adult with diffuse large B cell lymphoma.

The J gene is TRBJ1-5, the V gene TRBV19, with 12 bases that match TRBD1. The CDR3 extends over 16 amino acids. V shed 4 bases, J shed 6 bases, and the junction held 7 bases outside the gene matches. Looked up from germline, CDR1 is LNHDA and CDR2 is SQIVND (reference sequence). CDR3 protein: CASSRQGQGASQPQHF. In nucleotides, the CDR3 is TGTGCCAGTAGTAGACAGGGACAGGGGGCCAGTCAGCCCCAGCATTTT.

The chain links TRBV6-1 to TRBJ2-5; maybe TRBD2 (5 bases). The V and J ends lost 4 bases and 1 base respectively, with 10 bases between them. This CDR3 spans 14 amino acids. Germline loops: CDR1 MNHNS, CDR2 SASEGT. The DNA of the CDR3 is TGTGCCAGCAGTGTCATCGGGGTCCAAGAGACCCAGTACTTC. As protein: CASSVIGVQETQYF.

The chain has TRBV30 and TRBJ1-5; D is unresolved. Germline V CDR1 and CDR2: GTSNPN, SVGIG (reference sequence). The V end was cut by 4 bases, the J end by 0 bases, with 10 bases between. The CDR3 is 14 residues long. CDR3 DNA: TGTGCCTGGAAGGCTGAGGCTAGCAATCAGCCCCAGCATTTT. Its protein is CAWKAEASNQPQHF.

The chain has TRBV6-4 and TRBJ1-1; D is undetermined. The CDR3 totals 12 residues. Germline assignment: CDR1 MRHNA and CDR2 SNTAGT. V lost 6 bases and J 0 bases, leaving 5 bases between the germline ends. In DNA, the CDR3 is TGTGCCAGCAGCGGGTTGAACACTGAAGCTTTCTTT. Translation gives CASSGLNTEAFF.

The chain combines TRBV29-1 with TRBJ2-5; D remains unclear. Gene TRBJ2-7 matches the end of the DNA better, so the J call may be wrong. The CDR3 sequence is 14 residues long. Germline V CDR1 and CDR2: SQVTM, ANQGSEA. The DNA for the CDR3 is TGCAGCGTTGAAGATGGCAGTGAGTACTACGAGCAGTACTTC. It codes for CSVEDGSEYYEQYF.

The chain is built from TRBV19 and TRBJ2-3, with TRBD2 matching 11 bases. Per the germline V gene, CDR1 is LNHDA and CDR2 is SQIVND (reference sequence). The CDR3 extends over 15 amino acids. J gave up 5 bases and V 3 bases, and 4 bases lay outside the gene matches. The CDR3 spells CASSILLAGVDTQYF. The CDR3 bases are TGTGCCAGTAGTATTCTACTAGCGGGAGTAGATACGCAGTATTTT.

CDR3 sequence: CASSSPASGSVHEQYF. CDR3 sequence (DNA): TGTGCCAGCAGCTCCCCGGCTAGCGGGAGTGTCCACGAGCAGTACTTC. This chain links TRBV7-9 with TRBJ2-7; TRBD2 matches 10 bases. The V gene end was trimmed by 4 bases and the J gene end by 5 bases; junction bases not matched to a gene: 11. The CDR3 runs 16 residues. The germline V gene encodes CDR1 SEHNR and CDR2 FQNEAQ (reference sequence).

The chain employs TRBV11-2 and TRBJ2-7, with 8 bases matching TRBD2. Germline-derived CDR1 and CDR2 are SGHAT and FQNNGV. The CDR3 length is 14 residues. V gave up 4 bases and J gave up 1 base; unmatched junction bases: 3. The chain's CDR3 is CASSYVAGSYEQYF. CDR3 DNA: TGTGCCAGCAGCTACGTAGCGGGATCCTACGAGCAGTACTTC.

The V gene is TRBV28, the J gene TRBJ1-2, with 7 bases identical to TRBD1. CDR1 and CDR2 (germline): MDHEN, SYDVKM. The CDR3 loop spans 14 amino acids. Unmatched junction bases numbered 11, after V lost 8 bases and J lost 5 bases. CDR3 nucleotides: TGTGCCAGCGGCTCTCAGGGACAGCGATATGGCTACACCTTC. It is translated as CASGSQGQRYGYTF.

This chain joins TRBV28 and TRBJ2-1; 9 bases fit TRBD2. The CDR3 loop spans 14 amino acids. Losses at the gene ends were 3 bases for V and 7 bases for J; bases not matched to a gene: 4. Germline V gives CDR1 MDHEN, CDR2 SYDVKM. The CDR3 loop reads CASSFQREVNEQFF. The CDR3 nucleotides read TGTGCCAGCAGTTTTCAGCGGGAGGTTAATGAGCAGTTCTTC.